This T cell receptor (beta chain) was obtained from a study of CD4 and CD8 cells across lung adenocarcinoma regions. The CDR3 totals 19 residues. V lost 4 bases to trimming and J lost 0 bases; unmatched junction nucleotides: 8. Germline V gene lookup returns CDR1 SGHTA and CDR2 FQGNSA. TCRdb reanalysed the PCR reads using MiXCR and keeps one entry per CDR3 protein. This table has 3,500 to 4,500 distinct CDR3 sequences, around three fifths appearing once. The patients had localized lung adenocarcinoma, a non-small cell subtype. The source material was CD4+ T cells from the center of a lung tumor. The chain is built from TRBV7-2 and TRBJ2-2, with 13 bases fitting TRBD2. This TCR derives from a male donor with lung adenocarcinoma. The CD4 and CD8 labels of this study may be unreliable. CDR3 amino acids: CASSSRLAGGFANTGELFF. For the CDR3, the DNA is TGTGCCAGCAGCTCACGACTAGCGGGAGGTTTCGCGAACACCGGGGAGCTGTTTTTT.